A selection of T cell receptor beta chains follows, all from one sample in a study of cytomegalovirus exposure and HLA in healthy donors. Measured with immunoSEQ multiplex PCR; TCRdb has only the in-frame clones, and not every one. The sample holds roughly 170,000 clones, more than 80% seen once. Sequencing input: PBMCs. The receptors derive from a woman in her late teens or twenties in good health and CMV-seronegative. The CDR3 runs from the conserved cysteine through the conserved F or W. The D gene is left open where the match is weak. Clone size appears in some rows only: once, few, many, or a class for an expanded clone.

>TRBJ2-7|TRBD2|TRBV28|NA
CASSPPAGAYEQYF
TGTGCCAGCAGTCCTCCAGCGGGAGCCTACGAGCAGTACTTC
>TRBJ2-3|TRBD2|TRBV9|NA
CASSVAIAGVRSDTQYF
TGTGCCAGCAGCGTTGCCATAGCGGGAGTGAGATCAGATACGCAGTATTTT
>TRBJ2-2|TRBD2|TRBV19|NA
CASTTTGGTTNTGELFF
TGTGCCAGTACCACGACTGGGGGGACTACGAACACCGGGGAGCTGTTTTTT
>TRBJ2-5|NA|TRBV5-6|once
CASSPGAGHETQYF
TGTGCCAGCAGCCCGGGAGCGGGTCACGAGACCCAGTACTTC
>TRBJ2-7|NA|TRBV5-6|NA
CASRDRRNPYEQYF
TGTGCCAGCAGAGACAGGCGAAATCCCTACGAGCAGTACTTC
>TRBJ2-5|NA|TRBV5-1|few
CASSPGLAQETQYF
TGCGCCAGCAGCCCGGGACTCGCGCAAGAGACCCAGTACTTC
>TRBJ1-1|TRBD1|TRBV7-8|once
CASVGTGGAVTEAFF
TGTGCCAGCGTTGGGACAGGGGGCGCGGTCACTGAAGCTTTCTTT
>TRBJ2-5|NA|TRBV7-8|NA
CASSLQETQYF
TGTGCCAGCAGCCTCCAAGAGACCCAGTACTTC
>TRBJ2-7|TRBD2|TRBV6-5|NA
CASSPIVAGGREQYF
TGTGCCAGCAGCCCCATTGTAGCGGGAGGCCGCGAGCAGTACTTC
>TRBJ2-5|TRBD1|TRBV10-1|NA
CASSESPGQGAETQYF
TGCGCCAGCAGTGAGTCTCCGGGACAGGGGGCTGAGACCCAGTACTTC
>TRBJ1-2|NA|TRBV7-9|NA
CASSAHTGIYGYTF
TGTGCCAGCAGCGCACATACAGGGATCTATGGCTACACCTTC
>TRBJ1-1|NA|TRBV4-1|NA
CASSQVTPRGSGMNTEAFF
TGCGCCAGCAGCCAAGTCACCCCGAGGGGGTCGGGCATGAACACTGAAGCTTTCTTT
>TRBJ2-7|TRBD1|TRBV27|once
CASSLQTGGYEQYF
TGTGCCAGCAGTTTACAGACAGGGGGCTACGAGCAGTACTTC
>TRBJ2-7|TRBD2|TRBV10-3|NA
CAISENQFSGGNDEQYF
TGTGCCATCAGTGAAAATCAGTTTAGCGGGGGGAATGACGAGCAGTACTTC
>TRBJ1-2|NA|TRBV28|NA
CASLQGAAGGYGYTF
TGTGCCAGCCTCCAGGGCGCAGCCGGGGGCTATGGCTACACCTTC
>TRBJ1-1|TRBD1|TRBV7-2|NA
CASSSQTGLNTEAFF
TGTGCCAGCAGCTCTCAGACAGGGCTGAACACTGAAGCTTTCTTT
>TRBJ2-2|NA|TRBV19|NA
CASSIVRGIRTGELFF
TGTGCCAGTAGTATAGTTCGGGGAATTAGGACCGGGGAGCTGTTTTTT
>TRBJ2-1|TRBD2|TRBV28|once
CASSLNLAGAGEQFF
TGTGCCAGCAGTTTAAATCTAGCGGGAGCGGGTGAGCAGTTCTTC
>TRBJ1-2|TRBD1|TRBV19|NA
CAIHPGTGAPNDGYTF
TGTGCCATCCATCCCGGGACAGGGGCCCCTAATGATGGCTACACCTTC
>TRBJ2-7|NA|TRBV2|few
CASSEQGTRYEQYF
TGTGCCAGCAGTGAACAGGGAACCCGATACGAGCAGTACTTC
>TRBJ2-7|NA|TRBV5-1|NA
CASSLNTDTYEQYF
TGCGCCAGCAGCTTGAACACTGACACCTACGAGCAGTACTTC
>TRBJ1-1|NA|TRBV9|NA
CASSAELSTEAFF
TGTGCCAGCAGCGCGGAGCTAAGCACTGAAGCTTTCTTT
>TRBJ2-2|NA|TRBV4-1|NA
CASSQVRAVSTGELFF
TGCGCCAGCAGCCAAGTGAGGGCGGTTTCCACCGGGGAGCTGTTTTTT
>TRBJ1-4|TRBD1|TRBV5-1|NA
CASSLGDVGGGTNEKLFF
TGCGCCAGCAGCTTGGGCGATGTAGGGGGCGGAACTAATGAAAAACTGTTTTTT
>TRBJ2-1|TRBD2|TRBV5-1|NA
CASSLTGTSGSREQFF
TGCGCCAGCAGCTTAACCGGGACTAGCGGGAGTCGGGAGCAGTTCTTC
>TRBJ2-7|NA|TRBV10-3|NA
CAISDRETNYEQYF
TGTGCCATCAGTGACCGGGAGACGAACTACGAGCAGTACTTC
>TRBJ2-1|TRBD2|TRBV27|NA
CASSSLLLAGFYNEQFF
TGTGCCAGCAGTTCCCTCCTACTAGCGGGTTTTTACAATGAGCAGTTCTTC
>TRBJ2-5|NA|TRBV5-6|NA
CASSSLAQQTQYF
TGTGCCAGCAGCTCACTTGCGCAACAGACCCAGTACTTC
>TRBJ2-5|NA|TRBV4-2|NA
CASSQKTHRDYQETQYF
TGTGCCAGCAGCCAGAAAACTCACCGGGACTACCAAGAGACCCAGTACTTC
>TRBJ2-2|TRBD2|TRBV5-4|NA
CASSLPTGGRFAGELFF
TGTGCCAGCAGCCTACCGACTGGCGGGAGATTTGCCGGGGAGCTGTTTTTT
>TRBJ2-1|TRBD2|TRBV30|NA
CAWSKGQGGDEQFF
TGTGCCTGGAGTAAAGGGCAGGGAGGGGATGAGCAGTTCTTC
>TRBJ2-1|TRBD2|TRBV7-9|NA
CASSLVTSGVNNEQFF
TGTGCCAGCAGCTTAGTCACTAGCGGGGTAAACAATGAGCAGTTCTTC
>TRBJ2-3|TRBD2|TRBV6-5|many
CASSLAESTDTQYF
TGTGCCAGCAGTCTAGCGGAGAGCACAGATACGCAGTATTTT
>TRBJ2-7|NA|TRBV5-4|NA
CASSPGENPSGYEQYF
TGTGCCAGCAGCCCTGGTGAGAACCCCTCTGGCTACGAGCAGTACTTC
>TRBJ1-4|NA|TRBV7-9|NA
CASSGTQNEKLFF
TGTGCCAGCAGCGGGACACAGAATGAAAAACTGTTTTTT
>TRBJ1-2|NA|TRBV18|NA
CASSPGQGFGGYTF
TGTGCCAGCTCACCTGGCCAGGGATTCGGCGGCTACACCTTC
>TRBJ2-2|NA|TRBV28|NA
CASRPGGRTGELFF
TGTGCCAGCAGGCCCGGGGGACGTACCGGGGAGCTGTTTTTT
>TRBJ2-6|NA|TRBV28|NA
CASSLLPGSGANVLTF
TGTGCCAGCAGTTTATTACCGGGATCTGGGGCCAACGTCCTGACTTTC
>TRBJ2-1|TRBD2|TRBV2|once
CASSSPGTSGGDEQFF
TGTGCCAGCAGCTCCCCGGGGACTAGCGGGGGCGATGAGCAGTTCTTC
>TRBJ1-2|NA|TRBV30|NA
CAWSVGTDYGYTF
TGTGCCTGGAGTGTAGGTACAGACTATGGCTACACCTTC
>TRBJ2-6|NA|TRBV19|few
CASSIRLAGANVLTF
TGTGCCAGTAGTATTCGACTAGCTGGGGCCAACGTCCTGACTTTC
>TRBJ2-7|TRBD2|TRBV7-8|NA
CASSLAGVLAGVFYEQYF
TGTGCCAGCAGCTTAGCGGGTGTGCTAGCGGGAGTTTTCTACGAGCAGTACTTC
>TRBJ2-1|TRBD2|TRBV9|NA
CASSVDVGEGQFF
TGTGCCAGCAGCGTAGATGTCGGGGAGGGACAGTTCTTC
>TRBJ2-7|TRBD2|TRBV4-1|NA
CASSQTPGLAFDEQYF
TGCGCCAGCAGCCAGACCCCGGGACTAGCGTTTGACGAGCAGTACTTC
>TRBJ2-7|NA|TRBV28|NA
CASSFMGQTYEQYF
TGTGCCAGCAGTTTCATGGGACAAACCTACGAGCAGTACTTC
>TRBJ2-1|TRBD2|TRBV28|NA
CASSFLGSGDNEQFF
TGTGCCAGCAGTTTTCTCGGGAGCGGGGACAATGAGCAGTTCTTC
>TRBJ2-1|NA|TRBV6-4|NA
CASKYEASAHNEQFF
TGTGCCAGCAAATATGAGGCTAGCGCTCACAATGAGCAGTTCTTC
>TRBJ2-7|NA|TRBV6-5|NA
CASSGSGVPYEQYF
TGTGCCAGCAGTGGTAGCGGTGTACCCTACGAGCAGTACTTC
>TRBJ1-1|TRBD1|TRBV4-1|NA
CASSQGPTGVNTEAFF
TGCGCCAGCAGCCAGGGCCCGACAGGGGTCAACACTGAAGCTTTCTTT
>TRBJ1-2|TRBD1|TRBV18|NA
CASSPLDRGDGYTF
TGTGCCAGCTCACCACTCGACAGGGGGGATGGCTACACCTTC
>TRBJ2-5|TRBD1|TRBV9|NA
CASSVGWDRRETQYF
TGTGCCAGCAGCGTAGGTTGGGACAGACGGGAGACCCAGTACTTC
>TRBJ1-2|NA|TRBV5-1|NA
CASSLDMASVGYTF
TGCGCCAGCAGCTTGGACATGGCAAGCGTTGGCTACACCTTC